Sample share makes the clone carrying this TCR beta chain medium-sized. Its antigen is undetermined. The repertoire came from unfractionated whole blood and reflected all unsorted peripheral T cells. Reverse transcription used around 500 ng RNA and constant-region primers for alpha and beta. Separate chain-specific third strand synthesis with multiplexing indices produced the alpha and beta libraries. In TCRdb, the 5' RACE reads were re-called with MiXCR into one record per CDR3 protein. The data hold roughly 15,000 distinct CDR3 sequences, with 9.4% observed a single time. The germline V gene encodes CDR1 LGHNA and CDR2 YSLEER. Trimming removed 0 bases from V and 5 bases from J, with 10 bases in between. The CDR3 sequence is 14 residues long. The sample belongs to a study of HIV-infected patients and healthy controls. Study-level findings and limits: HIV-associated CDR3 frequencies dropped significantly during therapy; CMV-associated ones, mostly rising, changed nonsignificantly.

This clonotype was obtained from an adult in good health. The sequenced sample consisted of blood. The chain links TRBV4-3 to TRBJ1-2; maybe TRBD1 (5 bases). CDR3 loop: CASSQDRGSYGYTF. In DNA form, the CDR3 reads TGCGCCAGCAGCCAAGATCGGGGCAGTTATGGCTACACCTTC.